These T cell receptor beta chains were read from a single sample in a study of blood T cell repertoires in COVID-19. Measured with immunoSEQ multiplex PCR; TCRdb has only the in-frame clones, and not every one. The repertoire has roughly 370,000 clones, just under 90% of them found once; the top ten carry roughly a tenth. Sequencing was performed on PBMCs or T cells enriched from blood (not recorded which). The source is a woman in her forties or fifties who had recovered from COVID-19. CDR3s include the opening cysteine and the closing phenylalanine or tryptophan. Each record gives: J gene, clone size, CDR3 length, D gene, V gene, CDR3 DNA, CDR3 protein. D genes are given only for firm matches. Clone size is not always given. Where it is, it says once, few, many or a class for expanded clones.

TRBJ2-7,few,14,-,TRBV2,TGTGCCAGCAGTGAAAATTTCCAGGTCTACGAGCAGTACTTC,CASSENFQVYEQYF
TRBJ2-7,-,17,TRBD2,TRBV9,TGTGCCAGCAGCCAGGGTGGAGGTAGCGGGGGCTCCTACGAGCAGTACTTC,CASSQGGGSGGSYEQYF
TRBJ1-5,-,15,-,TRBV5-1,TGCGCCAGCAGCTTGGAAGGGGGAAGAGGTCAGCCCCAGCATTTT,CASSLEGGRGQPQHF
TRBJ2-6,-,16,-,TRBV4-2,TGTGCCAGCAGCCAAGAGGGAGTTTCTGGGGCCAACGTCCTGACTTTC,CASSQEGVSGANVLTF
TRBJ2-7,-,11,-,TRBV2,TGTGCCAGCAGCCGGTCCTACGAGCAGTACTTC,CASSRSYEQYF
TRBJ1-4,-,17,-,TRBV10-2,TGCGCCAGCAGTGAGTTGGCAGGTTCGGTGAGGGATGAAAAACTGTTTTTT,CASSELAGSVRDEKLFF
TRBJ2-7,-,11,TRBD1,TRBV6-5,TGTGCCAGCAGTCAGGGGGACAGGGAGTACTTC,CASSQGDREYF
TRBJ1-6,-,15,TRBD1,TRBV7-2,TGTGCCAGCAGCTTTAGGGACAGGAAAAATTCACCCCTCCACTTT,CASSFRDRKNSPLHF
TRBJ1-2,-,12,-,TRBV19,TGTGCCAGTAGCCTAGAAGACTATGGCTACACCTTC,CASSLEDYGYTF
TRBJ2-2,-,15,-,TRBV28,TGTGCCAGCAGTTTATGGGCCCGGGACACCGGGGAGCTGTTTTTT,CASSLWARDTGELFF
TRBJ2-5,-,17,TRBD2,TRBV9,TGTGCCAGCAGCGTAAAGCGGGGGGGCCAAAGTGAAGAGACCCAGTACTTC,CASSVKRGGQSEETQYF
TRBJ1-3,-,14,TRBD1,TRBV7-9,TGTGCCAGCAGCCATACAGGGGCCGGAAACACCATATATTTT,CASSHTGAGNTIYF
TRBJ2-1,-,15,TRBD2,TRBV19,TGTGCCAGTAGTATAGGCGGGGGGGCCTACGATGAGCAGTTCTTC,CASSIGGGAYDEQFF
TRBJ2-1,-,14,TRBD2,TRBV2,TGTGCCAGCAAAGGGCTAGCGGGCTACAATGAGCAGTTCTTC,CASKGLAGYNEQFF
TRBJ2-1,-,14,TRBD1,TRBV5-8,TGTGCCAGCAGCACGACAGGGGGCTACAATGAGCAGTTCTTC,CASSTTGGYNEQFF
TRBJ2-3,-,18,TRBD2,TRBV13,TGTGCCAGCAGCTCTACCTGGAAAAGCGGGGCGTCCGCAGATACGCAGTATTTT,CASSSTWKSGASADTQYF
TRBJ2-3,-,18,TRBD1,TRBV4-2,TGTGCCAGCAGCCAAGAAATCAAGGGACAGGGGTTATCAGATACGCAGTATTTT,CASSQEIKGQGLSDTQYF
TRBJ1-1,few,13,TRBD1,TRBV5-1,TGCGCCAGCAGGGAACCGGGACAGGTACAAGCTTTCTTT,CASREPGQVQAFF
TRBJ2-5,-,17,TRBD2,TRBV9,TGTGCCAGCAGCCCACTAGCGGGGGGCACGTACCAAGAGACCCAGTACTTC,CASSPLAGGTYQETQYF
TRBJ2-7,-,16,TRBD2,TRBV10-2,TGCGCCAGCACCTGGACTAGCGGGCCCTCCTCCTACGAGCAGTACTTC,CASTWTSGPSSYEQYF
TRBJ1-2,-,16,TRBD1,TRBV7-9,TGTGCCAGCAGCTTAGAGTTCCCGACAGGGAAGCATGGCTACACCTTC,CASSLEFPTGKHGYTF
TRBJ2-5,-,15,-,TRBV25-1,TGTGCCAGCAGTGAAGGTGTGACTACCTTTGAGACCCAGTACTTC,CASSEGVTTFETQYF
TRBJ1-4,-,14,-,TRBV28,TGTGCCAGCAGTTATAGGGGTCTGGGGGAAAAACTGTTTTTT,CASSYRGLGEKLFF
TRBJ1-1,-,14,-,TRBV20-1,TGCAGTGCTAGTAAGTTGTACCGCGTCACTGAAGCTTTCTTT,CSASKLYRVTEAFF
TRBJ2-3,-,15,-,TRBV7-6,TGTGCCAGCAGCTTCGGACAGACTCGCACAGATACGCAGTATTTT,CASSFGQTRTDTQYF
TRBJ1-1,-,14,-,TRBV11-2,TGTGCCGGCAGCTTCGGGGGGCTGAACACTGAAGCTTTCTTT,CAGSFGGLNTEAFF
TRBJ2-3,-,19,-,TRBV28,TGTGCCAGCAGTTCCGACGACCTTCGACGGACTCTAAGCACAGATACGCAGTATTTT,CASSSDDLRRTLSTDTQYF
TRBJ1-2,few,14,-,TRBV19,TGTGCCAGTAGTACCAGGGGTGTGGACTATGGCTACACCTTC,CASSTRGVDYGYTF
TRBJ1-4,-,14,-,TRBV2,TGTGCCAGCAGTGACCCGGGACAAGATGAAAAACTGTTTTTT,CASSDPGQDEKLFF
TRBJ2-7,-,12,-,TRBV7-9,TGTGCCAGCAGCTTGGCAACAGACGAGCAGTACTTC,CASSLATDEQYF
TRBJ1-2,once,12,-,TRBV4-1,TGCGCCAGCAGCGGAGAACCCTATGGCTACACCTTC,CASSGEPYGYTF